This T cell receptor (beta chain) was retrieved from a study of regulatory T cells in long-lasting Graves disease. Study-level results: Segments TRBV28, TRBJ1-2 and TRBJ2-5 showed preferential usage in persistent disease. A greater number of public clonotypes (about 2,900) was shared by persistent patients than by new patients (just over 950).

HTBI primers from iRepertoire and Arm-PCR of CDR3 regions yielded the TCR beta libraries. TCRdb recomputed calls from the multiplex PCR reads with MiXCR, one row per CDR3 protein. The table has over 350,000 distinct CDR3 sequences, roughly 15% seen once. This CDR3 region has 14 residues. The germline gives CDR1 LNHDA, CDR2 SQIVND (reference sequence). With V trimmed by 2 bases and J by 6 bases, 2 bases remained unmatched. As to time point: newly diagnosed GD, antithyroid drugs for less than 3 months. RNA extracted from PBMCs served as the sequencing template. An endocrinology department in Xi'an, China, recruited the patients. This clonotype was recorded at least ten times. The antigen remains undetermined. These data also featured in a second study, about T cells in Graves' hyperthyroidism and ophthalmopathy.

The J gene is TRBJ2-5, the V gene TRBV19; 11 bases align to TRBD2. The receptor's source is a woman aged 40 to 50 with Graves disease. The specimen comprised peripheral blood mononuclear cells (PBMCs), sampled at new diagnosis, from a patient treated with antithyroid drugs. Written as DNA, the CDR3 is TGTGCCAGTAGTATAACTAGCGGGAGTAAGACCCAGTACTTC. Translating gives CASSITSGSKTQYF.